Listed here is a single T cell receptor (beta chain). Other DNA sequences in this specimen translate into the identical CDR3. Using immunoSEQ multiplex PCR, the repertoire was profiled, and TCRdb retains in-frame clones only, with some absent. The table records about 32,000 clones, about 95% of them present only once. The source of the sample is a study of circulating and synovial CD4+ cells in juvenile arthritis. Germline CDR1 and CDR2: SEHNR and FQNEAQ (reference sequence). Trimming took 0 bases from V and 5 from J; bases not matched to a gene: 2. The CDR3 is made up of 14 amino acids. V gene TRBV7-9 combines with J gene TRBJ2-5; 8 nucleotides line up with TRBD2. Sequenced sample: CD4+ T cells from blood. This sequence originates from a human donor with juvenile idiopathic arthritis. Here the CDR3 DNA reads TGTGCCAGCAGCTTAGCTGGCGGGAGGGAGACCCAGTACTTC. Translated, it gives CASSLAGGRETQYF.